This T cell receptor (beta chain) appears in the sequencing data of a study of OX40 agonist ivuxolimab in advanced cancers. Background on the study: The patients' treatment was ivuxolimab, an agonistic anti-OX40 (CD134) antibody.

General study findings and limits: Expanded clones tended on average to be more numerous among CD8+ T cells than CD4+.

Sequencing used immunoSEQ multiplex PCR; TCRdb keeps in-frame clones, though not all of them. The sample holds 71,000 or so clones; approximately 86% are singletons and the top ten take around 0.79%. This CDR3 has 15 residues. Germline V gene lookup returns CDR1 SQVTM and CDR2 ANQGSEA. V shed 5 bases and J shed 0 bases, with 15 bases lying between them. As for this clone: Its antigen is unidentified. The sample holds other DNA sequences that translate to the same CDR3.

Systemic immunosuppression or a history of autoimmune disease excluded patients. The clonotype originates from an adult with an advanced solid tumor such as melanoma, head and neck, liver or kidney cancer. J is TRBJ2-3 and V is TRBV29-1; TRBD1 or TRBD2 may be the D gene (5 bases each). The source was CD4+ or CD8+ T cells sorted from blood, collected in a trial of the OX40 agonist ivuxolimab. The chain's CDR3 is CSVIPGAASTDTQYF. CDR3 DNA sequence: TGCAGCGTTATTCCCGGGGCAGCGAGCACAGATACGCAGTATTTT.